This T cell receptor beta chain was captured in a study of early T cells in non-severe SARS-CoV-2 infection. Study in general: It was bulk RNA from unsorted whole blood that was sequenced, and the chains were unpaired.

The TCR library protocol attached unique molecular identifiers to the individual cDNA molecules. TCRdb used MiXCR to reprocess the 5' RACE reads, holding one entry per CDR3 protein. The sample shows 100,000 or so distinct CDR3 sequences, over 15% of them seen only once. In this sample, this clonotype turned up a few times. Per germline, CDR1 MDHEN and CDR2 SYDVKM. Trimming stripped 1 base from V and 7 bases from J, with 5 bases between. The CDR3 is made up of 13 amino acids. The material was whole blood, obtained at baseline. This clonotype originated in an adult who was a healthcare worker with PCR-confirmed SARS-CoV-2 infection or an uninfected control (not recorded which). This chain connects TRBV28 to TRBJ1-6, with D unresolved. This chain's CDR3 is CASSLLQNSPLHF. DNA of the CDR3: TGTGCCAGCAGTTTATTGCAGAATTCACCCCTCCACTTT.